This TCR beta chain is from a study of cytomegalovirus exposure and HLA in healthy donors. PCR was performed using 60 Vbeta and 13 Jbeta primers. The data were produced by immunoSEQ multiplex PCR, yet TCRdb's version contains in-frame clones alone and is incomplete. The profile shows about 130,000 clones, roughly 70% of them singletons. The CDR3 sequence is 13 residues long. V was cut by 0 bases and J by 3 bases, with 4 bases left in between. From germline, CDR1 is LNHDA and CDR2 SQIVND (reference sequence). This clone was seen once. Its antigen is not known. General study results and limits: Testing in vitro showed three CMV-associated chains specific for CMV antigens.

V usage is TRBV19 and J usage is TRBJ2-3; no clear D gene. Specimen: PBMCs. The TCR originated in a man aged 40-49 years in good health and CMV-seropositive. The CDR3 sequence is CASSIDRTDTQYF. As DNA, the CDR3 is TGTGCCAGTAGTATAGATCGGACAGATACGCAGTATTTT.